This T cell receptor beta chain was documented in a study of blood T cell repertoires in COVID-19. Whole-study context: There were acute and convalescent COVID-19 samples, and they came from the United States, Italy and Spain. T cells, B-cell-depleted T cells, or PBMCs supplied cDNA or gDNA.

V was trimmed by 5 bases and J by 3 bases, leaving 14 bases between them. The CDR3 contains 15 residues. Germline V gene data show CDR1 as SEHNR and CDR2 as FQNEAQ (reference sequence). In the source study's methods: Amplification with reference gene primers provided the estimates of nucleated cell counts. TCRdb's copy holds only in-frame clones and misses some; the assay was immunoSEQ multiplex PCR. V, J and clone size are those of that table, while D and trimming were read from the DNA. The repertoire includes about 250,000 clones, about 90% of them detected once, and about 3% sits in the top ten. This clone occurred once.

The sequenced material came from peripheral blood. This TCR derives from a young man with active or convalescent COVID-19. The chain combines TRBV7-9 with TRBJ1-3; possibly TRBD1 for D (6 bases). CDR3 DNA sequence: TGTGCCAGCAGCGGACAGCAGGGACGTGGAAACACCATATATTTT. Translating gives CASSGQQGRGNTIYF.